The clone carrying this TCR beta chain appeared many times. Each CDR3 protein is one row after TCRdb ran MiXCR on the 5' RACE reads. The data show roughly 34,000 distinct CDR3 sequences, around 6.9% seen once. This CDR3 region has 15 residues. The germline CDR1 and CDR2 sequences are SGHDT and YYEEEE. V lost 1 base to trimming and J lost 0 bases, with 7 bases between them. This specimen belongs to a study of early T cells in non-severe SARS-CoV-2 infection. The V gene is TRBV5-6, the J gene TRBJ2-2; D might be TRBD2 (5 bases). The TCR originated in an adult who was a healthcare worker with PCR-confirmed SARS-CoV-2 infection or an uninfected control (not recorded which). The sequences come from whole blood, collected at baseline. CDR3: CASSLMGANTGELFF. CDR3 DNA sequence: TGTGCCAGCAGCTTGATGGGAGCGAACACCGGGGAGCTGTTTTTT.